One sample yielded the 24 T cell receptor beta chains listed below, sequenced in a study of blood T cells in healthy people across ages. Primers used in a second PCR of roughly 6 to 12 cycles were a sample-barcoded 5' primer and a J-beta primer mix. MiXCR, run by TCRdb on the 5' RACE reads, gives a single entry per CDR3 protein. The sample consists of 380,000 or so distinct CDR3 sequences, 50% to 60% of them appearing once. The sample comprised blood. The origin of the receptors is a man between 60 and 75 years old in good health.

In this sample, this clonotype turned up many times. The DNA for the CDR3 is TGTGCCAGCAGTTTATCTGCGACTTCATACGAGCAGTACTTC. It translates to CASSLSATSYEQYF. This chain uses TRBV27 with TRBJ2-7; D gene unclear. Trimming left V 0 bases short and J 4 bases short, with 10 bases between. From germline, CDR1 is MNHEY and CDR2 SMNVEV (reference sequence). CDR3 size: 14 residues.

The V call is TRBV9, the J call TRBJ2-3; unclear D gene. This CDR3 has 14 residues. V was trimmed by 0 bases and J by 6 bases, leaving 11 bases between them. CDR1 SGDLS and CDR2 YYNGEE come from the germline V gene. The CDR3 bases are TGTGCCAGCAGCGTAGTGGTTTTTGGGGATACGCAGTATTTT. It is translated as CASSVVVFGDTQYF.

The V call is TRBV20-1, the J call TRBJ2-7, with 7 bases aligning to TRBD1. Germline V gene data show CDR1 as DFQATT and CDR2 as SNEGSKA (reference sequence). There are 15 residues in the CDR3. After removal of 6 bases from V and 0 bases from J, the junction contained 11 bases not matched to a gene. CDR3 loop: CSARPTGKSSYEQYF. DNA for the CDR3: TGCAGTGCGCGACCGACAGGGAAGAGCTCCTACGAGCAGTACTTC.

The V and J genes are TRBV29-1 and TRBJ2-3; D unresolved. Germline-derived CDR1 and CDR2 are SQVTM and ANQGSEA. CDR3 size: 13 residues. V lost 6 bases and J 3 bases, leaving 13 bases between the germline ends. CDR3: CSVRGRQTDTQYF. The CDR3, as DNA: TGCAGCGTGCGAGGACGCCAAACAGATACGCAGTATTTT.

This clonotype was seen only a few times. A junction boundary mismatches the germline segment, possibly from a read error. This chain connects TRBV2 to TRBJ2-2; possible D gene TRBD2, 5 bases. The CDR3 length is 13 residues. Germline CDR1 reads SNHLY; CDR2 reads FYNNEI. In DNA form, the CDR3 reads TGTGCCAGCAGCCTACAGTGGAACGGGGAGTTGTTTTTT. Residues: CASSLQWNGELFF.

This chain uses TRBV2 with TRBJ2-3, with 7 bases identical to TRBD2. Germline CDR1 reads SNHLY; CDR2 reads FYNNEI. There are 15 residues in the CDR3. J was trimmed by 6 bases and V by 8 bases; bases with no gene match: 14. The CDR3 nucleotides read TGTGCCAGCGCGGAGGGAGCGGGACGGGCGGATACGCAGTATTTT. Protein: CASAEGAGRADTQYF.

Worth noting for this clonotype: The junction differs from germline at one of its ends, possibly a read error. The chain couples TRBV6-2 or TRBV6-3 to TRBJ2-7; D remains ambiguous. CDR1 and CDR2 (germline): MNHEY, SVGEGT. The CDR3 loop spans 14 amino acids. The CDR3 nucleotides are TGCGCCAGCAGCCAACCGACTCCTACCTACGAGCAGTGCTTC. Amino acids: CASSQPTPTYEQCF.

In this sample, this clonotype turned up a few times. The V gene is TRBV11-2, the J gene TRBJ1-2, with TRBD1 matching over 7 bases. The ends lost 9 bases at V and 2 bases at J; junction bases unmatched: 9. Germline V gives CDR1 SGHAT, CDR2 FQNNGV. The CDR3 contains 14 residues. CDR3 residues: CASGRQGINYGYTF. CDR3 DNA: TGTGCCAGTGGGAGACAGGGTATCAACTATGGCTACACCTTC.

This sequence joins TRBV20-1 and TRBJ1-2, with D unclear. Germline V lookup: CDR1 DFQATT, CDR2 SNEGSKA (reference sequence). The CDR3 consists of 11 residues. The CDR3 protein is CHTGANYGYTF. The CDR3 nucleotides read TGCCACACGGGAGCTAACTATGGCTACACCTTC.

This clonotype was recorded a few times. V is TRBV7-2 and J is TRBJ2-7; D is unclear. Germline lookup yields CDR1 SGHTA and CDR2 FQGNSA. The CDR3 covers 13 residues. The V gene lost 1 base and the J gene lost 3 bases, with 7 bases spanning the gap. The CDR3 protein is CASSLVHDYEQYF. CDR3 nucleotides: TGTGCCAGCAGCTTAGTACACGACTACGAGCAGTACTTC.

The V gene is TRBV24-1, the J gene TRBJ2-1; D ambiguous. Germline assignment: CDR1 KGHDR and CDR2 SFDVKD. This CDR3 comprises 13 residues. V dropped 0 bases and J dropped 3 bases, with 2 bases sitting between them. The CDR3 protein is CATSDLHYNEQFF. CDR3 nucleotide sequence: TGTGCCACCAGTGATTTGCACTACAATGAGCAGTTCTTC.

This clonotype was seen a few times. The chain uses TRBV7-3 and TRBJ2-1; D may be TRBD2 (5 bases). CDR3 length: 16 residues. CDR1 SGHTA and CDR2 FQGTGA come from the germline V gene. V gave up 5 bases and J gave up 7 bases, with 21 bases separating them. CDR3 in DNA: TGTGCCAGCAGCCCCCATAGGAGCGGAATACTTAATGAGCAGTTCTTC. Translation: CASSPHRSGILNEQFF.

V is TRBV9 and J is TRBJ1-1, with 9 bases matching TRBD1. With 0 bases clipped from V and 1 base from J, the junction kept 4 bases outside the gene matches. The germline CDR1 and CDR2 sequences are SGDLS and YYNGEE. The CDR3 is 16 residues long. CDR3 region: CASSVDGQGRNTEAFF. CDR3 sequence (DNA): TGTGCCAGCAGCGTAGATGGACAGGGGCGGAACACTGAAGCTTTCTTT.

Remarks on this clonotype: At one boundary the junction diverges from the germline segment, which might be a read error. The V and J genes are TRBV5-1 and TRBJ1-2; no clear D gene. Per the germline V gene, CDR1 is SGHRS and CDR2 is YFSETQ. The CDR3 length is 13 residues. The CDR3, as DNA: TGCGCCAGCAGCTTGGACGGGGAGTCTGGCCACACCTTC. Translation: CASSLDGESGHTF.

The sample holds a few counts of this clonotype. The CDR3 sequence: CASSLDGYDYETQYF. CDR3 coding DNA: TGTGCCAGCAGCTTAGATGGATACGATTACGAGACCCAGTACTTC. The V gene is TRBV11-2, the J gene TRBJ2-5; D gene ambiguous. Trimming left V 0 bases short and J 5 bases short, with 13 bases between. The CDR3 consists of 15 residues. CDR1 and CDR2 from the germline V gene are SGHAT and FQNNGV.

V is TRBV20-1 and J is TRBJ2-7; D is unresolved. Germline CDR1 is DFQATT and CDR2 is SNEGSKA (reference sequence). This CDR3 is 12 amino acids long. The V end lost 3 bases, the J end lost 1 base, and 7 bases lay between the germline ends. CDR3 amino acids: CSARGTSYEQYF. CDR3 nucleotides: TGCAGTGCTAGGGGCACTTCCTACGAGCAGTACTTC.

This clonotype turned up a few times. The chain links TRBV4-2 to TRBJ2-7; the match to TRBD2 covers 10 bases. The CDR3 contains 15 residues. Germline loops: CDR1 LGHNA, CDR2 YNFKEQ. V gave up 4 bases and J gave up 7 bases; unmatched junction bases: 10. The CDR3 region is CASSLGASGSGEQYF. The DNA of the CDR3 is TGTGCCAGCAGCCTTGGGGCTAGCGGGAGCGGGGAGCAGTACTTC.

This rearrangement joins TRBV12-3 or TRBV12-4 to TRBJ2-1; no reliable D call. This CDR3 contains 13 residues. Trimming removed 7 bases at V and 1 base at J, with 8 bases between. The CDR3 DNA sequence: TGTGCCAGCACCCTGATATCCTACAATGAGCAGTTCTTC. This gives the protein CASTLISYNEQFF.

The CDR3 protein is CASSAGGVIYEQYF. The CDR3 DNA reads TGTGCCAGCAGTGCGGGAGGGGTCATCTACGAGCAGTACTTC. The J gene is TRBJ2-7, the V gene TRBV28; 9 bases match TRBD2. Germline V gene data show CDR1 as MDHEN and CDR2 as SYDVKM. J gave up 3 bases and V 5 bases, and 5 bases lay outside the gene matches. CDR3 length equals 14 residues.

This clonotype was counted a few times. This could be a read error, since a much larger clone is one nucleotide away. The chain joins TRBV10-3 to TRBJ2-7, with D uncertain. The CDR3 covers 14 residues. From germline, CDR1 is ENHRY and CDR2 SYGVKD. The CDR3 DNA reads TGTGCCATCATTGAGTTGGGTGGGATCGACGAGCAGTACTTC. Protein sequence: CAIIELGGIDEQYF.

The CDR3 loop reads CATQRDSYEQYF. In DNA, the CDR3 is TGTGCCACCCAGCGGGACTCCTACGAGCAGTACTTC. J is TRBJ2-7 and V is TRBV6-2 or TRBV6-3; 7 bases line up with TRBD2. V shed 10 bases and J 0 bases; nucleotides not matched to a gene: 3. The CDR3 covers 12 residues. Germline CDR1 is MNHEY and CDR2 is SVGEGT.

The chain combines TRBV7-2 with TRBJ2-1; the D gene could be TRBD1 or TRBD2 (5 bases each). The CDR3 runs 14 residues. Germline V lookup: CDR1 SGHTA, CDR2 FQGNSA. Trimming shortened V by 3 bases and J by 8 bases, and 14 bases separated the two germline ends. The CDR3 DNA is TGTGCCAGCAGCTTGAAACTGGGACGAGATGAGCAGTTCTTC. The encoded protein is CASSLKLGRDEQFF.

The V and J genes are TRBV7-8 and TRBJ2-1, with 11 bases matching TRBD2. The trim removed 2 bases at V and 4 bases at J, leaving 13 bases unmatched. This CDR3 comprises 19 residues. Germline V gives CDR1 SGHVS, CDR2 FQNEAQ. CDR3 protein: CASSLLIFEGTSGYNEQFF. CDR3 sequence (DNA): TGTGCCAGCAGCTTATTGATATTTGAAGGGACTAGCGGATACAATGAGCAGTTCTTC.

The sample holds a few counts of this clonotype. This rearrangement joins TRBV29-1 to TRBJ2-6; either TRBD1 or TRBD2 may fit D (5 bases each). Germline V gene sequence: CDR1 SQVTM, CDR2 ANQGSEA. Between the trimmed V and J ends, which lost 6 bases and 0 bases, there was a span of 15 bases. The length of the CDR3 is 16 residues. This chain's CDR3 is CSVTGTVNSGANVLTF. The CDR3 region has the DNA TGCAGCGTAACTGGGACGGTCAACTCTGGGGCCAACGTCCTGACTTTC.